This T cell receptor beta chain came from a study of blood T cell repertoires in COVID-19. Sequenced by immunoSEQ multiplex PCR; TCRdb stores in-frame clones only, minus some. The sample records some 150,000 clones, 80% to 90% being singletons. This sequence originates from a woman aged 55-69 years with acute or convalescent COVID-19. Source material: peripheral blood.

CDR3 nucleotide sequence: TGTGCCAGCAGCTGGGGGGACAGGCCCTTAGGTGGCTACACCTTC. It yields the protein CASSWGDRPLGGYTF. This chain uses TRBV5-5 with TRBJ1-2, with TRBD1 matching over 8 bases. Germline V gives CDR1 SGHKS, CDR2 YYEKEE (reference sequence). CDR3 length: 15 amino acids. V lost 3 bases to trimming and J lost 7 bases; unmatched junction nucleotides: 11.